Following are 27 T cell receptor beta chains from one sample sequenced in a study of glioma-infiltrating T cells after dendritic cell vaccination. Libraries were prepared by immunoSEQ multiplex PCR; TCRdb keeps only in-frame clonotypes and omits some of them. The data hold roughly 80,000 clones, with around nine tenths observed a single time. Sequenced here: blood, sampled before dendritic cell vaccination. The receptor source for this set is a human donor with glioblastoma.

This clone is a singleton in its sample. The V call is TRBV9, the J call TRBJ2-2; D is possibly TRBD1 (6 bases). In germline, CDR1 is SGDLS, CDR2 YYNGEE. The CDR3 is 13 residues long. V lost 4 bases and J lost 8, with 12 bases in between. The CDR3 reads CASSTTGSGELFF. The CDR3 DNA reads as TGTGCCAGCAGCACTACAGGGTCAGGGGAGCTGTTTTTT.

The chain recombines TRBV14 with TRBJ1-6; D unclear. V was clipped by 1 base and J by 1 base, with 5 bases between them. This CDR3 is built from 15 residues. Looked up from germline, CDR1 is SGHDN and CDR2 is FVKESK. The CDR3 DNA follows: TGTGCCAGCAGCCAAGGAGGTTCCTATAATTCACCCCTCCACTTT. Protein product: CASSQGGSYNSPLHF.

Here the CDR3 DNA reads TGCGCCAGCACCCGGGACACTTACACTGAAGCTTTCTTT. Amino acid sequence: CASTRDTYTEAFF. This chain links TRBV10-2 with TRBJ1-1; a possible D gene is TRBD1 (6 bases). CDR3 length equals 13 residues. V was clipped by 7 bases and J by 3 bases, with 12 bases between them. In germline, CDR1 is WSHSY, CDR2 SAAADI.

The chain couples TRBV9 to TRBJ2-1; 7 bases align to TRBD2. Germline V CDR1 and CDR2: SGDLS, YYNGEE. The CDR3 runs 16 residues. Trimming cost V 5 bases and J 0 bases; bases outside gene matches: 8. The CDR3: CASSPVGGSSYNEQFF. CDR3 nucleotides: TGTGCCAGCAGTCCCGTCGGGGGGAGCTCCTACAATGAGCAGTTCTTC.

The rearrangement links TRBV6-5 to TRBJ2-3; TRBD2 might be the D (6 bases). The ends were cut back, 6 bases at V and 1 base at J, with 8 bases in the middle. CDR3 size: 13 residues. Germline V CDR1 and CDR2: MNHEY, SVGAGI. This CDR3 reads CASRGGGTDTQYF. CDR3 in DNA: TGTGCCAGCAGGGGCGGGGGCACAGATACGCAGTATTTT.

The chain uses TRBV29-1 and TRBJ1-5; possible D gene TRBD1, 6 bases. This CDR3 region has 15 residues. Trimming removed 4 bases at V and 3 bases at J, with 16 bases between. The germline CDR1 and CDR2 sequences are SQVTM and ANQGSEA. The CDR3 loop reads CSVVLGQHNNQPQHF. For the CDR3, the DNA is TGCAGCGTTGTTCTTGGACAGCATAACAATCAGCCCCAGCATTTT.

This chain joins TRBV19 and TRBJ1-2; 12 bases are a match to TRBD1. The CDR3 is 16 residues long. With 6 bases clipped from V and 11 bases from J, the junction kept 16 bases outside the gene matches. Germline values: CDR1 LNHDA, CDR2 SQIVND (reference sequence). The CDR3: CASSQSGTGGLIWYTF. The CDR3 DNA is TGTGCCAGTAGCCAATCCGGGACAGGGGGCTTGATTTGGTACACCTTC.

The chain combines TRBV5-1 with TRBJ2-3; D unresolved. Germline V lookup: CDR1 SGHRS, CDR2 YFSETQ. This CDR3 spans 15 amino acids. V was clipped by 1 base and J by 0 bases, with 9 bases between them. The CDR3 spells CASSLSSVSTDTQYF. Written as DNA, the CDR3 is TGCGCCAGCAGCTTGAGTTCGGTGAGCACAGATACGCAGTATTTT.

V gene TRBV7-9 combines with J gene TRBJ1-2; 10 bases are a match to TRBD1. The germline gives CDR1 SEHNR, CDR2 FQNEAQ (reference sequence). The CDR3 covers 13 residues. The trim removed 8 bases at V and 7 bases at J, leaving 7 bases unmatched. CDR3 DNA: TGTGCCAGCGGGACAGGGGATTTCGGTGGCTACACCTTC. This gives the protein CASGTGDFGGYTF.

The table lists this clone with a count of one. This rearrangement joins TRBV18 to TRBJ1-3; maybe TRBD1 (5 bases). CDR3 size: 15 residues. CDR1 is KGHSH and CDR2 is LQKENI in the germline V gene. The ends were cut back, 3 bases at V and 0 bases at J, with 9 bases in the middle. The CDR3 sequence: CASSPDSFSGNTIYF. The CDR3 DNA reads as TGTGCCAGCTCACCCGACAGTTTCTCTGGAAACACCATATATTTT.

This chain uses TRBV18 with TRBJ2-5; 12 bases agree with TRBD1. V lost 4 bases, J lost 5 bases, and 5 bases stayed unmatched. The CDR3 is 15 amino acids. CDR1 is KGHSH and CDR2 is LQKENI in the germline V gene. CDR3 amino acids: CASSLGTGGQETQYF. CDR3 bases: TGTGCCAGCTCACTAGGGACAGGGGGCCAGGAGACCCAGTACTTC. The full variable domain, in which reference TRBV18 and TRBJ2-5 provide the parts outside the CDR3, is NAGVMQNPRHLVRRRGQEARLRCSPMKGHSHVYWYRQLPEEGLKFMVYLQKENIIDESGMPKERFSAEFPKEGPSILRIQQVVRGDSAAYFCASSLGTGGQETQYFGPGTRLLVL.

The V call is TRBV27, the J call TRBJ2-6; 8 bases map to TRBD1. The V gene's germline CDR1 is MNHEY and CDR2 SMNVEV (reference sequence). After removal of 4 bases from V and 2 bases from J, the junction contained 1 base not matched to a gene. CDR3 length: 15 amino acids. CDR3 in amino acids: CASSSDRAGANVLTF. The CDR3 DNA reads as TGTGCCAGCAGTTCGGACAGGGCTGGGGCCAACGTCCTGACTTTC.

Here the CDR3 reads CASSPRLAANTEAFF. CDR3 bases: TGTGCCAGCAGCCCGCGGCTGGCGGCGAACACTGAAGCTTTCTTT. The V gene is TRBV7-9, the J gene TRBJ1-1; D gene uncertain. The CDR3 is 15 amino acids. Germline lookup yields CDR1 SEHNR and CDR2 FQNEAQ (reference sequence). V was cut by 5 bases and J by 1 base, with 14 bases left in between.

The count of this clone is one. The chain uses TRBV14 and TRBJ2-1; 9 bases line up with TRBD1. Germline V gene lookup returns CDR1 SGHDN and CDR2 FVKESK. This CDR3 has 16 residues. V lost 2 bases to trimming and J lost 2 bases; unmatched junction nucleotides: 4. CDR3 in DNA: TGTGCCAGCAGCCAACTGACAGGGGGACCCTACAATGAGCAGTTCTTC. This sequence encodes CASSQLTGGPYNEQFF.

The gene calls are TRBV5-6 and TRBJ2-1; D might be TRBD2 (7 bases). This CDR3 contains 15 residues. Trimming stripped 3 bases from V and 4 bases from J, with 14 bases between. Germline values: CDR1 SGHDT, CDR2 YYEEEE. CDR3 sequence (DNA): TGTGCCAGCAGCTCCACAGGGACTATTTACAATGAGCAGTTCTTC. Amino acids: CASSSTGTIYNEQFF.

This chain joins TRBV11-3 and TRBJ1-1; 9 positions match TRBD1. After removal of 1 base from V and 7 bases from J, the junction contained 7 bases not matched to a gene. The CDR3 contains 15 residues. The germline CDR1 and CDR2 sequences are SGHNT and YENEEA. The CDR3 sequence: CASSLARTGAGEAFF. The CDR3, as DNA: TGTGCCAGCAGCTTAGCCCGGACAGGGGCTGGTGAAGCTTTCTTT. The full variable domain, its missing parts supplied by reference TRBV11-3 and TRBJ1-1, is EAGVVQSPRYKIIEKKQPVAFWCNPISGHNTLYWYLQNLGQGPELLIRYENEEAVDDSQLPKDRFSAERLKGVDSTLKIQPAELGDSAVYLCASSLARTGAGEAFFGQGTRLTVV.

V is TRBV5-1 and J is TRBJ1-2; tentative D call: TRBD1 (5 bases). Germline loops: CDR1 SGHRS, CDR2 YFSETQ. The CDR3 is 16 residues long. Trimming removed 0 bases from V and 6 bases from J, with 18 bases in between. The CDR3 reads CASSLAGGLGGDGYTF. The DNA of the CDR3 is TGCGCCAGCAGCTTGGCCGGCGGTCTGGGGGGAGATGGCTACACCTTC. The whole variable domain, remainder taken from reference TRBV5-1 and TRBJ1-2, is KAGVTQTPRYLIKTRGQQVTLSCSPISGHRSVSWYQQTPGQGLQFLFEYFSETQRNKGNFPGRFSGRQFSNSRSEMNVSTLELGDSALYLCASSLAGGLGGDGYTFGSGTRLTVV.

The chain links TRBV2 to TRBJ1-5; D unresolved. Germline V gives CDR1 SNHLY, CDR2 FYNNEI. Trimming cost V 3 bases and J 5 bases, with 8 bases left between them. The CDR3 runs to 13 residues. The CDR3 region has the DNA TGTGCCAGCAGTGAGAGGGAGGATCAGCCCCAGCATTTT. Protein product: CASSEREDQPQHF.

The rearrangement uses TRBV11-2 and TRBJ2-7; D is unclear. V lost 1 base to trimming and J lost 0 bases, with 16 bases between them. In germline, CDR1 is SGHAT, CDR2 FQNNGV. The CDR3 loop spans 17 amino acids. In DNA, the CDR3 is TGTGCCAGCAGCTTAGTGGCTCTTACGCCCCGCTCCTACGAGCAGTACTTC. As protein: CASSLVALTPRSYEQYF.

The chain is built from TRBV7-3 and TRBJ2-1, with D perhaps matching TRBD1 (5 bases). Deletions cut 2 bases from V and 4 bases from J, with 15 bases between. The CDR3 loop spans 16 amino acids. Germline V gives CDR1 SGHTA, CDR2 FQGTGA. CDR3 protein: CASSLGRVSSYNEQFF. In nucleotides, the CDR3 is TGTGCCAGCAGCTTAGGCAGGGTATCATCGTACAATGAGCAGTTCTTC.

The V gene is TRBV11-3, the J gene TRBJ2-3; 10 bases agree with TRBD2. Unmatched junction bases numbered 10, after V lost 4 bases and J lost 9 bases. This CDR3 region has 15 residues. The germline V gene has CDR1 SGHNT and CDR2 YENEEA. CDR3 DNA sequence: TGTGCCAGCAGCTATAAAGCGGGAGGGTTTAGAACGCAGTATTTT. Residues: CASSYKAGGFRTQYF. The full variable domain, rest sourced from reference TRBV11-3 and TRBJ2-3, is EAGVVQSPRYKIIEKKQPVAFWCNPISGHNTLYWYLQNLGQGPELLIRYENEEAVDDSQLPKDRFSAERLKGVDSTLKIQPAELGDSAVYLCASSYKAGGFRTQYFGPGTRLTVL.

The chain recombines TRBV27 with TRBJ2-7; 12 positions agree with TRBD2. This CDR3 has 14 amino acids. Trimming at V came to 4 bases and at J to 3 bases, leaving 1 base not matched to a gene. Germline values: CDR1 MNHEY, CDR2 SMNVEV (reference sequence). The CDR3 nucleotides read TGTGCCAGCAGTTCGGGACTAGCGGGCTACGAGCAGTACTTC. Translation: CASSSGLAGYEQYF.

The rearrangement links TRBV30 to TRBJ1-1, with D possibly being TRBD1 (6 bases). The CDR3 sequence is 14 residues long. The V gene's germline CDR1 is GTSNPN and CDR2 SVGIG (reference sequence). The germline V and J ends were trimmed by 5 bases and 0 bases, with 13 bases remaining between them. CDR3 sequence (DNA): TGTGCCTGGGGGAGAAGGGGGATGAACACTGAAGCTTTCTTT. Its protein is CAWGRRGMNTEAFF.

This rearrangement joins TRBV6-5 to TRBJ1-2; D is undetermined. This CDR3 spans 13 amino acids. The V gene's germline CDR1 is MNHEY and CDR2 SVGAGI. Trimming took off 5 bases at V and 4 bases at J, with 11 bases between the two ends. DNA for the CDR3: TGTGCCAGCAGTAGCGCAGGACTCTATGGCTACACCTTC. This encodes CASSSAGLYGYTF.

This chain uses TRBV6-5 with TRBJ2-7, with 9 bases matching TRBD2. V trimming: 6 bases; J trimming: 2 bases; junction bases outside the gene matches: 8. Germline loops: CDR1 MNHEY, CDR2 SVGAGI. The CDR3 has 15 amino acids. The CDR3 here is CASSHRAGGPYEQYF. CDR3 bases: TGTGCCAGCAGCCATCGAGCGGGGGGTCCCTACGAGCAGTACTTC.

The chain employs TRBV6-1 and TRBJ2-2, with D maybe TRBD1 (5 bases). Trimming removed 0 bases at V and 3 bases at J, with 5 bases between. This CDR3 comprises 14 residues. Looked up from germline, CDR1 is MNHNS and CDR2 is SASEGT. The CDR3 loop reads CASSEAGDTGELFF. The CDR3 nucleotides read TGTGCCAGCAGTGAAGCAGGGGACACCGGGGAGCTGTTTTTT.

The V and J genes are TRBV5-1 and TRBJ2-3; D uncertain. V dropped 6 bases and J dropped 2 bases, with 16 bases sitting between them. Germline CDR1 is SGHRS and CDR2 is YFSETQ. The CDR3 is 15 residues long. This CDR3 is CASTPEKPNTDTQYF. CDR3 in DNA: TGCGCCAGCACCCCGGAGAAACCTAACACAGATACGCAGTATTTT.